The 27 T cell receptor beta chains below all came from one sample that was sequenced in a study of T cells after yellow fever vaccination. TCRdb called the 5' RACE reads again in MiXCR, with one record for every CDR3 protein. The repertoire includes 400,000 to 650,000 distinct CDR3 sequences, 21% of them detected once, and 15% to 20% sits in the top ten. The starting material was PBMCs, obtained 20 to 25 days after the first yellow fever vaccination. The receptors were sampled from a man in his late teens or twenties who received the YFV17D yellow fever vaccine.

This clonotype was picked up a small number of times. The chain is built from TRBV27 and TRBJ2-1; D is undetermined. The CDR3 consists of 13 residues. Trimming shortened V by 5 bases and J by 5 bases, and 10 bases separated the two germline ends. Looked up from germline, CDR1 is MNHEY and CDR2 is SMNVEV (reference sequence). The chain's CDR3 is CASSGRVHNEQFF. The CDR3 nucleotides are TGTGCCAGCAGTGGCCGGGTTCACAATGAGCAGTTCTTC.

The chain is built from TRBV6-5 and TRBJ1-5, with D tentatively TRBD1 (5 bases). V lost 0 bases and J lost 7, with 13 bases in between. Per the germline V gene, CDR1 is MNHEY and CDR2 is SVGAGI. The CDR3 has 15 amino acids. CDR3 loop: CASSYSRRGGQPQHF. As DNA, the CDR3 is TGTGCCAGCAGTTACTCAAGAAGGGGCGGACAGCCCCAGCATTTT.

This clonotype was detected a few times. The chain is built from TRBV4-3 and TRBJ1-1; 8 bases are shared with TRBD1. Germline V gene data show CDR1 as LGHNA and CDR2 as YSLEER. The CDR3 length is 17 residues. Unmatched junction bases numbered 11, after V lost 0 bases and J lost 5 bases. CDR3 sequence: CASSQDSWTGFNTEAFF. CDR3 DNA: TGCGCCAGCAGCCAAGATTCCTGGACAGGGTTTAATACTGAAGCTTTCTTT.

The chain uses TRBV4-1 and TRBJ2-1, with 8 bases aligning to TRBD1. Trimming removed 4 bases from V and 5 bases from J; junction bases left unmatched: 10. Germline values: CDR1 MGHRA, CDR2 YSYEKL. CDR3 length: 16 amino acids. CDR3 protein: CASSLFPGQEDNEQFF. CDR3 DNA sequence: TGCGCCAGCAGCCTCTTCCCGGGACAGGAGGACAATGAGCAGTTCTTC.

This clonotype showed up just a few times. V and J are TRBV24-1 and TRBJ2-4; perhaps D is TRBD1 or TRBD2 (5 bases each). The CDR3 is 14 amino acids. Germline V gene sequence: CDR1 KGHDR, CDR2 SFDVKD. V lost 6 bases, J lost 8 bases, and 16 bases lay in between. This CDR3 is CATSPGPISDIQYF. CDR3 nucleotides: TGTGCCACCAGTCCGGGACCGATTTCGGACATTCAGTACTTC.

The chain links TRBV10-3 to TRBJ2-2; D perhaps matches TRBD1 (6 bases). This CDR3 contains 14 residues. The germline gives CDR1 ENHRY, CDR2 SYGVKD. V was pared by 3 bases and J by 4 bases, with 9 bases between. This CDR3 reads CAISELDSTGELFF. In DNA form, the CDR3 reads TGTGCCATCAGTGAATTGGACAGCACCGGGGAGCTGTTTTTT.

This clonotype appeared a few times. At one end, the junction sequence differs from germline, possibly due to a read error. The chain uses TRBV2 and TRBJ1-2; D is uncertain. This CDR3 has 11 residues. Germline V lookup: CDR1 SNHLY, CDR2 FYNNEI. The CDR3 loop reads CASSVRHGCTF. The CDR3 DNA follows: TGTGCCAGCAGTGTTAGACATGGCTGCACCTTC.

Concerning this clonotype: A much bigger clone sits one base away, suggesting this may be a read error. The rearrangement uses TRBV12-3 or TRBV12-4 and TRBJ2-5; D is perhaps TRBD2 (5 bases). This CDR3 has 12 residues. The CDR3 DNA follows: TGTGTCAGCAGTCGAGCGGTAGAGACCCAGTACTTC. Amino acids: CVSSRAVETQYF.

This chain links TRBV6-1 with TRBJ2-3, with 12 bases matching TRBD1. CDR3 size: 16 residues. Germline V gene data show CDR1 as MNHNS and CDR2 as SASEGT. The V segment lost 8 bases and the J segment 10 bases; nucleotides outside the gene matches: 16. CDR3 DNA sequence: TGTGCCAGCCTCTCACGAGGGGGACAGGGGGCGACGGCGCAGTATTTT. Its protein is CASLSRGGQGATAQYF.

This chain joins TRBV7-8 and TRBJ2-1; 11 bases align to TRBD2. From germline, CDR1 is SGHVS and CDR2 FQNEAQ. This CDR3 region has 15 residues. Germline trimming cut 5 bases from V and 8 bases from J; bases unmatched to any gene: 8. The DNA of the CDR3 is TGTGCCAGCAGCCTGACTAGCGGGGACCCCTATGAGCAGTTCTTC. Encoded protein: CASSLTSGDPYEQFF. The entire variable domain, with the rest obtained from reference TRBV7-8 and TRBJ2-1, is as follows: GAGVSQSPRYKVAKRGQDVALRCDPISGHVSLFWYQQALGQGPEFLTYFQNEAQLDKSGLPSDRFFAERPEGSVSTLKIQRTQQEDSAVYLCASSLTSGDPYEQFFGPGTRLTVL.

This clonotype was recorded a few times. The chain couples TRBV6-1 to TRBJ1-3; 7 bases align to TRBD1. The CDR3 is 14 amino acids. The germline V gene encodes CDR1 MNHNS and CDR2 SASEGT. V gave up 6 bases and J gave up 8 bases; unmatched junction bases: 10. The CDR3 here is CASSRTGGEDTIYF. The CDR3 DNA sequence: TGTGCCAGCAGCCGGACAGGTGGAGAGGACACCATATATTTT.

The chain employs TRBV5-1 and TRBJ1-1, with D possibly TRBD1 on 5 matching bases. This CDR3 region has 13 residues. Trimming cost V 0 bases and J 6 bases, with 9 bases left between them. The V gene's germline CDR1 is SGHRS and CDR2 YFSETQ. CDR3 sequence reads: CASSLAGFSEAFF. The CDR3 bases are TGCGCCAGCAGCTTGGCAGGGTTCTCTGAAGCTTTCTTT.

This clonotype was seen a handful of times. This rearrangement joins TRBV27 to TRBJ1-1; TRBD1 agrees at 11 bases. V shed 3 bases and J 5 bases; nucleotides not matched to a gene: 8. In germline, CDR1 is MNHEY, CDR2 SMNVEV (reference sequence). This CDR3 has 16 residues. The CDR3 is CASSFRTGGFVTEAFF. The CDR3 DNA reads as TGTGCCAGCAGTTTCCGGACAGGGGGCTTCGTGACTGAAGCTTTCTTT.

The chain employs TRBV6-2 or TRBV6-3 and TRBJ1-5; D not resolved. The CDR3 consists of 15 residues. Germline CDR1 MNHEY, CDR2 SVGEGT. V lost 0 bases and J lost 2, with 8 bases in between. As DNA, the CDR3 is TGTGCCAGCAGTTACTCAGAGGGAGGCAATCAGCCCCAGCATTTT. Its protein product is CASSYSEGGNQPQHF.

The chain recombines TRBV20-1 with TRBJ2-7; D call uncertain. Germline CDR1 reads DFQATT; CDR2 reads SNEGSKA (reference sequence). Trimming left V 1 base short and J 6 bases short, with 13 bases between. The CDR3 is 13 residues long. CDR3 loop: CSARGPDAPEQYF. CDR3 nucleotides: TGCAGTGCTAGAGGCCCGGACGCCCCCGAGCAGTACTTC.

The chain uses TRBV6-5 and TRBJ2-7; D possibly corresponds to TRBD1 (6 bases). With 0 bases removed from V and 6 bases from J, the gap between germline ends came to 15 bases. CDR3 length equals 15 residues. Germline-derived CDR1 and CDR2 are MNHEY and SVGAGI. In DNA form, the CDR3 reads TGTGCCAGCAGTTACTCCTCGGGGACAAGTGGCGAGCAGTACTTC. As protein: CASSYSSGTSGEQYF.

The V gene is TRBV6-2 or TRBV6-3, the J gene TRBJ2-2, with D tentatively TRBD2 (7 bases). Deletions cut 6 bases from V and 4 bases from J, with 15 bases between. Looked up from germline, CDR1 is MNHEY and CDR2 is SVGEGT. This CDR3 has 15 residues. Written as DNA, the CDR3 is TGTGCCAGCAGCCGACTAGCAGGGGCCACCGGGGAGCTGTTTTTT. Translation: CASSRLAGATGELFF.

This clonotype was seen a few times. The V call is TRBV18, the J call TRBJ2-3, with D perhaps matching TRBD1 (6 bases). Germline CDR1 is KGHSH and CDR2 is LQKENI. This CDR3 has 16 amino acids. Deletions cut 2 bases from V and 0 bases from J, with 12 bases between. CDR3 sequence (DNA): TGTGCCAGCTCACCAGGCTCAGGACAGAGCACAGATACGCAGTATTTT. Its translation: CASSPGSGQSTDTQYF.

This clonotype was seen only a few times. The chain combines TRBV6-2 or TRBV6-3 with TRBJ2-7; D may be TRBD1 (5 bases). Germline V gene lookup returns CDR1 MNHEY and CDR2 SVGEGT. Deletions cut 7 bases from V and 2 bases from J, with 15 bases between. The CDR3 loop spans 14 amino acids. CDR3 region: CASNYQGSPYEQYF. CDR3 sequence (DNA): TGTGCCAGCAACTACCAGGGCTCCCCCTACGAGCAGTACTTC.

This clonotype was seen a few times. The gene calls are TRBV12-3 or TRBV12-4 and TRBJ2-3, with 10 positions matching TRBD2. The ends lost 6 bases at V and 3 bases at J; junction bases unmatched: 6. CDR3 length: 15 amino acids. DNA of the CDR3: TGTGCCAGCAGGAAGCGGGGGGGCGCGACAGATACGCAGTATTTT. This sequence encodes CASRKRGGATDTQYF.

There are a few counts of this clonotype. The rearrangement links TRBV24-1 to TRBJ2-1; D is ambiguous. V dropped 0 bases and J dropped 7 bases, with 0 bases sitting between them. Germline loops: CDR1 KGHDR, CDR2 SFDVKD. This CDR3 spans 11 amino acids. CDR3 sequence: CATSDLNEQFF. CDR3 sequence (DNA): TGTGCCACCAGTGATTTGAATGAGCAGTTCTTC.

This clonotype was observed a handful of times. The chain employs TRBV6-1 and TRBJ1-5; D possibly corresponds to TRBD1 (5 bases). Germline CDR1 reads MNHNS; CDR2 reads SASEGT. This CDR3 region has 16 residues. Trimming removed 4 bases from V and 6 bases from J, with 19 bases in between. DNA of the CDR3: TGTGCCAGCAGTGCCGGGACCGCCTGGGAGGTTCAGCCCCAGCATTTT. Translating it yields CASSAGTAWEVQPQHF.

CDR3 residues: CASSLRRPYTDTQYF. The DNA for the CDR3 is TGTGCCAGCTCGCTTCGAAGGCCCTACACAGATACGCAGTATTTT. The rearrangement links TRBV18 to TRBJ2-3, with D unclear. This CDR3 has 15 amino acids. The ends were cut back, 6 bases at V and 2 bases at J, with 15 bases in the middle. Germline values: CDR1 KGHSH, CDR2 LQKENI. Full variable domain (missing parts from reference TRBV18 and TRBJ2-3): NAGVMQNPRHLVRRRGQEARLRCSPMKGHSHVYWYRQLPEEGLKFMVYLQKENIIDESGMPKERFSAEFPKEGPSILRIQQVVRGDSAAYFCASSLRRPYTDTQYFGPGTRLTVL.

The table lists this clonotype with a few counts. The chain has TRBV7-9 and TRBJ2-3, with D hard to call. V was clipped by 5 bases and J by 4 bases, with 10 bases between them. The CDR3 totals 13 residues. Looked up from germline, CDR1 is SEHNR and CDR2 is FQNEAQ (reference sequence). The CDR3 spells CASSHPLADTQYF. CDR3 nucleotides: TGTGCCAGCAGCCACCCGCTAGCAGATACGCAGTATTTT.

The rearrangement links TRBV14 to TRBJ2-1; D tentatively reads TRBD1 or TRBD2 (5 bases each). The germline CDR1 and CDR2 sequences are SGHDN and FVKESK. V lost 1 base to trimming and J lost 6 bases, with 16 bases between them. The CDR3 contains 16 residues. The CDR3 DNA follows: TGTGCCAGCAGCCAAGGGTCGGGGCTCTCACCCAATGAGCAGTTCTTC. This codes for CASSQGSGLSPNEQFF.

This clonotype was counted between two and nine times. V is TRBV23-1 and J is TRBJ1-5, with D hard to call. TRBV23-1 is annotated as an ORF whose role is uncertain. Trimming took off 2 bases at V and 0 bases at J, with 17 bases between the two ends. CDR3 length: 18 residues. CDR3: CASSQLAPASCSNQPQHF. CDR3 sequence (DNA): TGCGCCAGCAGTCAACTGGCCCCGGCGTCTTGTAGCAATCAGCCCCAGCATTTT.

This clonotype was seen only a few times. CDR3 region: CASSMGDIAKNIQYF. The DNA for the CDR3 is TGTGCCAGCAGTATGGGGGATATTGCCAAAAACATTCAGTACTTC. The rearrangement links TRBV28 to TRBJ2-4; the D call may be TRBD1 or TRBD2 (5 bases each). The CDR3 is 15 residues long. Trimming pared 5 bases from V and 1 base from J, leaving 12 bases between. CDR1 and CDR2 from the germline V gene are MDHEN and SYDVKM.